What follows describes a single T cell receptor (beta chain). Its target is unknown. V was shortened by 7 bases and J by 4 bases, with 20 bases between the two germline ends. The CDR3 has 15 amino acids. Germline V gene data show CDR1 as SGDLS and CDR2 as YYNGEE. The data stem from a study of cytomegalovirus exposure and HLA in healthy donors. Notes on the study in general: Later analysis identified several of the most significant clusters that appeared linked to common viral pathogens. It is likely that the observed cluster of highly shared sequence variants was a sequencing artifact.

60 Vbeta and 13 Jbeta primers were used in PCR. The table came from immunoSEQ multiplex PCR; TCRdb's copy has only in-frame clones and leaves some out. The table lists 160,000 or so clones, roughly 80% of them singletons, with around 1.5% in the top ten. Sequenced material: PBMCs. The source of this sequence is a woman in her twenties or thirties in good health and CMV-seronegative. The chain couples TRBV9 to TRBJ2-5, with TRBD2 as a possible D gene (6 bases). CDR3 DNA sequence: TGTGCCAGCGGTCCCGGGACTCCCTCTCTAGAGACCCAGTACTTC. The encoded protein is CASGPGTPSLETQYF.